One and the same sample provided the 7 T cell receptor beta chains below, sequenced in a study of blood T cell repertoires in COVID-19. Measured with immunoSEQ multiplex PCR; TCRdb has only the in-frame clones, and not every one. The sample includes approximately 89,000 clones, 70% to 90% seen only once; the top ten take approximately 15%. Material: peripheral blood. The receptors were gathered from an older woman with acute or convalescent COVID-19.

The chain couples TRBV6-6 to TRBJ2-4; possible D gene TRBD2, 5 bases. Trimming left V 8 bases short and J 4 bases short, with 18 bases between. Germline V lookup: CDR1 MNHNY, CDR2 SVGAGI (reference sequence). The CDR3 spans 15 residues. CDR3 DNA: TGTGCCAGCTTAGACTGGGAGAGTGGGAAAAACATTCAGTACTTC. Translated, it gives CASLDWESGKNIQYF.

The rearrangement joins TRBV10-1 to TRBJ2-2, with 10 nucleotides matching TRBD2. The CDR3 loop spans 16 amino acids. V gave up 0 bases and J gave up 4 bases; unmatched junction bases: 2. Per the germline V gene, CDR1 is WNHNN and CDR2 is SYGVQD (reference sequence). The DNA for the CDR3 is TGCGCCAGCAGTGAGTCTGGACTAGCGGCCACCGGGGAGCTGTTTTTT. As protein: CASSESGLAATGELFF.

V is TRBV7-6 and J is TRBJ1-2; 8 bases align to TRBD1. Germline V gene lookup returns CDR1 SGHVS and CDR2 FNYEAQ. The CDR3 runs to 16 residues. V lost 4 bases to trimming and J lost 2 bases; unmatched junction nucleotides: 9. CDR3 sequence reads: CASSYGQGLANYGYTF. In nucleotides, the CDR3 is TGTGCCAGCAGCTACGGACAGGGACTGGCAAACTATGGCTACACCTTC. Based on the CDR3 plus reference TRBV7-6 and TRBJ1-2, the full variable domain is GAGVSQSPRYKVTKRGQDVALRCDPISGHVSLYWYRQALGQGPEFLTYFNYEAQQDKSGLPNDRFSAERPEGSISTLTIQRTEQRDSAMYRCASSYGQGLANYGYTFGSGTRLTVV.

The V gene is TRBV28, the J gene TRBJ1-1; weak D call: TRBD1 (6 bases). The germline CDR1 and CDR2 sequences are MDHEN and SYDVKM. The CDR3 is 12 amino acids. Trimming took off 11 bases at V and 2 bases at J, with 12 bases between the two ends. The CDR3 region has the DNA TGTGCCGGACAGAAGAGTAACACTGAAGCTTTCTTT. The encoded protein is CAGQKSNTEAFF.

The chain links TRBV6-5 to TRBJ1-6; the D is unclear. CDR1 is MNHEY, CDR2 SVGAGI, per germline. There are 12 residues in the CDR3. The V gene lost 6 bases and the J gene lost 6 bases, with 6 bases spanning the gap. DNA of the CDR3: TGTGCCAGCAGGCGGCCTAATTCACCCCTCCACTTT. This gives the protein CASRRPNSPLHF.

The J gene is TRBJ1-1, the V gene TRBV3-1 (or the pseudogene TRBV3-2), with TRBD1 identical over 9 bases. CDR3 length equals 15 residues. Germline V CDR1 and CDR2: LGHDT, YNNKEL (reference sequence). Unmatched junction bases numbered 7, after V lost 4 bases and J lost 4 bases. The CDR3 here is CASSRTGVLSTEAFF. The CDR3 DNA is TGTGCCAGCAGCCGGACAGGGGTCTTGAGCACTGAAGCTTTCTTT.

Only a few counts were recorded for this clone. This chain connects TRBV29-1 to TRBJ1-1; 10 bases match TRBD1. Germline assignment: CDR1 SQVTM and CDR2 ANQGSEA. The V segment lost 4 bases and the J segment 10 bases; nucleotides outside the gene matches: 0. This CDR3 is built from 10 residues. CDR3 region: CSVGTGGAFF. The CDR3 region has the DNA TGCAGCGTTGGGACAGGGGGAGCTTTCTTT.